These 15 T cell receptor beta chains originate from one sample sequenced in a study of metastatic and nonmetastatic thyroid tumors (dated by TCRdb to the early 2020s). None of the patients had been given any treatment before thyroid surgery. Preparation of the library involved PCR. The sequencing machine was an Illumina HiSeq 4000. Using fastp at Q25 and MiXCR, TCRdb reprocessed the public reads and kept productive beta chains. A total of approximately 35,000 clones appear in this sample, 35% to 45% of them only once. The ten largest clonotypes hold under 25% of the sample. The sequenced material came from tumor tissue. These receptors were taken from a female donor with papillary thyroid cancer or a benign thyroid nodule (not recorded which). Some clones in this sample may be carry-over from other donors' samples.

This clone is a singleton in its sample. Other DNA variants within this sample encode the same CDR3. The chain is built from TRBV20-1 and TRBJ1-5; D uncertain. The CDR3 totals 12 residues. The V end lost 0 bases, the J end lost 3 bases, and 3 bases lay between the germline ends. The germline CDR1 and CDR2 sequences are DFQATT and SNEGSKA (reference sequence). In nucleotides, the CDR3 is TGCAGTGCTAGAGATTCCAATCAGCCCCAGCATTTT. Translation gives CSARDSNQPQHF.

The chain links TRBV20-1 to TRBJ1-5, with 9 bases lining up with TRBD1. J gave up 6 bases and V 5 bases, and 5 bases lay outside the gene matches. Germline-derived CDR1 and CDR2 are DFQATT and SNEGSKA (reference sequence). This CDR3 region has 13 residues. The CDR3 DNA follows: TGCAGTGCTTGGACAGGGGTAGGTCAGCCCCAGCATTTT. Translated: CSAWTGVGQPQHF.

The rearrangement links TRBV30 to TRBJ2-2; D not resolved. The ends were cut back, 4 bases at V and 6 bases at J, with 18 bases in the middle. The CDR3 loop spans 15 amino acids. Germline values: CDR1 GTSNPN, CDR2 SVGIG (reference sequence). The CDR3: CAWKLKQLRAGELFF. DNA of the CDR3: TGTGCCTGGAAGCTAAAGCAGCTACGGGCCGGGGAGCTGTTTTTT.

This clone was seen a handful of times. In DNA form, the CDR3 reads TGTGCCAGCAGTGAAGAGACATGGGACAGTTCACCCCTCCACTTT. It yields the protein CASSEETWDSSPLHF. The rearrangement uses TRBV6-1 and TRBJ1-6; TRBD1 matches 7 bases. Germline trimming cut 1 base from V and 9 bases from J; bases unmatched to any gene: 6. Germline V CDR1 and CDR2: MNHNS, SASEGT. There are 15 residues in the CDR3.

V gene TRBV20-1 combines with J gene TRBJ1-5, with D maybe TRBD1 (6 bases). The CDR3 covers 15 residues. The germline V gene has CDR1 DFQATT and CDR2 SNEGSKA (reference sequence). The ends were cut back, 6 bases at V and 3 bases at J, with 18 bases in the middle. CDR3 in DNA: TGCAGTGCCACCGGCGGGGGGGCCCTCAATCAGCCCCAGCATTTT. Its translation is CSATGGGALNQPQHF.

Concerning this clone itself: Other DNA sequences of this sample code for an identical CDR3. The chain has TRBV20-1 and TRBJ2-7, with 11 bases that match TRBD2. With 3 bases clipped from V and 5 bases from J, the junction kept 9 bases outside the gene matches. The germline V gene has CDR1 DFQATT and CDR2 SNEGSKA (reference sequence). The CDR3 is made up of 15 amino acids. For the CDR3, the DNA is TGCAGTGCTAGTACTAGCGGGGGTCCCAAAAACGAGCAGTACTTC. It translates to CSASTSGGPKNEQYF.

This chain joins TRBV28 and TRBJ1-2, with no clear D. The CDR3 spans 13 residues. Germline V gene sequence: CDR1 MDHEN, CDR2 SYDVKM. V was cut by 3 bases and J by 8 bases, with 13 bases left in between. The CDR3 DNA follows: TGTGCCAGCAGTTTTGCAGCCTCGGGAGGCTACACCTTC. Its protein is CASSFAASGGYTF.

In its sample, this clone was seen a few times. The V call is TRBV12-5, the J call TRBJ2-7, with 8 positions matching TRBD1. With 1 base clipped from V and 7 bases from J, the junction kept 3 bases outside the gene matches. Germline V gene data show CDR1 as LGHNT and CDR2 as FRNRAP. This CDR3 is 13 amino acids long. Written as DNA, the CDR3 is TGTGCTAGTGGTTTGGCGACAGGGGTAGAGCAGTACTTC. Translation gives CASGLATGVEQYF.

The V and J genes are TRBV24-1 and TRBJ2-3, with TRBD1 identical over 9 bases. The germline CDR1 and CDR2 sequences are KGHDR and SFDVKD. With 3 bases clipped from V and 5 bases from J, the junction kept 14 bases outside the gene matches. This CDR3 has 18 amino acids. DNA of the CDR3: TGTGCCACCAGTGATCCGGGACAGGGAGTCCCTGTGGGAGATACGCAGTATTTT. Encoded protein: CATSDPGQGVPVGDTQYF.

CDR3 sequence reads: CASSPLEDRRWNGYTF. CDR3 in DNA: TGTGCCAGCAGCCCCCTAGAAGACAGGAGATGGAATGGCTACACCTTC. The chain couples TRBV14 to TRBJ1-2, with D maybe TRBD1 (6 bases). The V gene lost 4 bases and the J gene lost 6 bases, with 21 bases spanning the gap. This CDR3 is built from 16 residues. Germline V gene sequence: CDR1 SGHDN, CDR2 FVKESK. The full variable domain, its missing parts supplied by reference TRBV14 and TRBJ1-2, is EAGVTQFPSHSVIEKGQTVTLRCDPISGHDNLYWYRRVMGKEIKFLLHFVKESKQDESGMPNNRFLAERTGGTYSTLKVQPAELEDSGVYFCASSPLEDRRWNGYTFGSGTRLTVV.

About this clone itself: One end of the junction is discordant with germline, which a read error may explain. The CDR3 protein is CASSLAVAERGNEQFF. CDR3 in DNA: TGTGCCAGCAGCCTAGCGGTGGCAGAAAGGGGCAATGAGCAGTTCTTC. The chain uses TRBV7-2 and TRBJ2-1; 7 bases are a match to TRBD2. There are 16 residues in the CDR3. Looked up from germline, CDR1 is SGHTA and CDR2 is FQGNSA.

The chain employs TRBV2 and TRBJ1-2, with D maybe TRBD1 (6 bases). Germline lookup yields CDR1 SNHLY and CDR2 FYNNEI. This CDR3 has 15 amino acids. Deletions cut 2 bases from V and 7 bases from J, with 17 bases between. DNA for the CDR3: TGTGCCAGCAGTGAACGTTATCCAGGGGAAGGTGGCTACACCTTC. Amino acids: CASSERYPGEGGYTF.

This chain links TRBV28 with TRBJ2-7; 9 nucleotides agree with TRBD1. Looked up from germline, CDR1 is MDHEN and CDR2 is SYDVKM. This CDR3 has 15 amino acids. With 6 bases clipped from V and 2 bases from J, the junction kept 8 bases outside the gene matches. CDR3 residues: CASSWGQGGAYEQYF. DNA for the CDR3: TGTGCCAGCAGCTGGGGACAGGGAGGGGCCTACGAGCAGTACTTC.

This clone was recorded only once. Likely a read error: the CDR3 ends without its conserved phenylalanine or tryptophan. The CDR3 coding sequence is TGTGCCAGCAGTGGCCTGGGACAATCAGGATACGGCTACACCATC. Its translation: CASSGLGQSGYGYTI. J is TRBJ1-2 and V is TRBV6-2 or TRBV6-3, with D tentatively TRBD1 (6 bases). The CDR3 covers 15 residues. CDR1 and CDR2 (germline): MNHEY, SVGEGT. V lost 5 bases and J lost 8, with 21 bases in between.

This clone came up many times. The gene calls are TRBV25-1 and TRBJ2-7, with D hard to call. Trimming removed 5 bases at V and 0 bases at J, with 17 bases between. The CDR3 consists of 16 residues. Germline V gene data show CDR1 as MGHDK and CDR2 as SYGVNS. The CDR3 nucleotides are TGTGCCAGCAGTATGATTACCGAGAAGACCTCCTACGAGCAGTACTTC. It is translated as CASSMITEKTSYEQYF.